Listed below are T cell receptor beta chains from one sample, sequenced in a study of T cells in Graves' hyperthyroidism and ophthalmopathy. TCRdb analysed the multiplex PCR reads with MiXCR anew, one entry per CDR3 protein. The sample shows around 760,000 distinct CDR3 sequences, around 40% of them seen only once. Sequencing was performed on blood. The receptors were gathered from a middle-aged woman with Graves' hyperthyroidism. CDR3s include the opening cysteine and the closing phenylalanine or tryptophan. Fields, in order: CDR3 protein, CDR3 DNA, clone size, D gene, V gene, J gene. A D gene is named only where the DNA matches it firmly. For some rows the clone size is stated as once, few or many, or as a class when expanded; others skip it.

CASSFAGAGFGEQYF,TGCGCCAGCAGCTTTGCCGGGGCAGGGTTCGGCGAGCAGTACTTC,.,.,TRBV5-1,TRBJ2-7
CASSETTGRDTEAFF,TGTGCCAGCAGTGAAACGACCGGCCGCGACACTGAAGCTTTCTTT,.,.,TRBV25-1,TRBJ1-1
CASTETENYGYTF,TGTGCCAGCACCGAGACAGAGAACTATGGCTACACCTTC,.,.,TRBV12-3/TRBV12-4,TRBJ1-2
CATSDDGGQGNSGANVLTF,TGTGCCACCAGTGACGACGGGGGACAGGGCAACTCTGGGGCCAACGTCCTGACTTTC,.,TRBD1,TRBV24-1,TRBJ2-6
CASSVGRGARTTEAFF,TGTGCCAGCAGCGTAGGGAGAGGGGCCCGCACAACTGAAGCTTTCTTT,few,.,TRBV9,TRBJ1-1
CASSPQWGDRLNYGYTF,TGTGCCAGCAGCCCACAGTGGGGAGACCGATTAAACTATGGCTACACCTTC,.,.,TRBV6-5,TRBJ1-2
CAISEQGGTGELFF,TGTGCCATCAGTGAACAGGGAGGCACCGGGGAGCTGTTTTTT,many,.,TRBV10-3,TRBJ2-2
CSAREMGQHTEAFF,TGCAGTGCTAGAGAGATGGGACAGCACACTGAAGCTTTCTTT,.,TRBD1,TRBV20-1,TRBJ1-1
CASSHLGDPYSNQPQHF,TGTGCCAGCAGCCATTTGGGGGACCCTTATAGCAATCAGCCCCAGCATTTT,few,.,TRBV5-6,TRBJ1-5
CAISPRQGADEQYF,TGTGCCATCAGCCCCCGACAGGGGGCCGACGAGCAGTACTTC,.,TRBD1,TRBV10-3,TRBJ2-7
CASSFRTSGSNEQYF,TGTGCCAGCAGTTTTCGGACTAGCGGGAGTAACGAGCAGTACTTC,few,TRBD2,TRBV12-3/TRBV12-4,TRBJ2-7
CASSRGQGANGYTF,TGTGCCAGCAGCCGGGGGCAGGGGGCTAATGGCTACACCTTC,few,TRBD1,TRBV7-9,TRBJ1-2
CASSSLIRDRVDDEQYF,TGTGCCAGCAGCTCACTGATACGGGACAGGGTAGACGACGAGCAGTACTTC,few,TRBD1,TRBV7-2,TRBJ2-7
CASSFRDRGFNQPQHF,TGTGCCAGCAGCTTCCGGGACAGGGGATTCAATCAGCCCCAGCATTTT,few,TRBD1,TRBV13,TRBJ1-5
CASSPRSGTEQFF,TGTGCCAGCAGCCCACGGTCCGGGACAGAGCAGTTCTTC,.,.,TRBV11-1,TRBJ2-1
CASSVETGGDTEAFF,TGTGCCAGCAGCGTTGAGACAGGGGGGGACACTGAAGCTTTCTTT,.,TRBD1,TRBV9,TRBJ1-1
CATSDLQANYGYTF,TGTGCCACCAGTGATTTGCAAGCAAACTATGGCTACACCTTC,many,.,TRBV24-1,TRBJ1-2